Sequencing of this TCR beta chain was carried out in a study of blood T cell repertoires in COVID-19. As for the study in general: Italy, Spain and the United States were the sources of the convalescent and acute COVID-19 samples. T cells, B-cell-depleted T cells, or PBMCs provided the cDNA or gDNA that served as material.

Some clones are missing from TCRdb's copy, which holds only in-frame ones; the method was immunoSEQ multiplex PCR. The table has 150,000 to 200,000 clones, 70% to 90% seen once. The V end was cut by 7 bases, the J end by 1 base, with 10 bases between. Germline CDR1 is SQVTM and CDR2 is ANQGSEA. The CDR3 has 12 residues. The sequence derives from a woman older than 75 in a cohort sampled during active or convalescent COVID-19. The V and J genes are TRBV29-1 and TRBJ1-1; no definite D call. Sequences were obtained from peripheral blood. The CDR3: CSAGGGNTEAFF. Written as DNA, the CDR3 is TGCAGCGCCGGAGGCGGGAACACTGAAGCTTTCTTT.